Each of the 27 T cell receptor beta chains below was sequenced from the same sample in a study of blood T cell repertoires in COVID-19 (dated by TCRdb to 2020 to 2022). Libraries were prepared through the immunoSEQ multiplex PCR assay. Imported from immuneACCESS, the table was reduced by TCRdb to in-frame sequences with V and J called. These copies leave out some clones; in studies compared against another copy, an unresolved V gene accounts for under half, and the cause of the remainder is not known. In all, the sample holds 120,000 to 150,000 clones, and 80% to 90% of those were seen once. The ten biggest clones cover approximately 8% of the sample. The specimen sequenced was peripheral blood. These receptors originate from a woman in her fifties or sixties with COVID-19, enrolled during active disease.

This clone was detected only once. The chain links TRBV5-1 to TRBJ1-3; D gene unclear. CDR1 is SGHRS and CDR2 is YFSETQ in the germline V gene. CDR3 size: 15 residues. V lost 0 bases and J 0 bases, leaving 7 bases between the germline ends. The CDR3 is CASSLDFNSGNTIYF. The CDR3 region has the DNA TGCGCCAGCAGCTTGGATTTTAACTCTGGAAACACCATATATTTT.

This rearrangement joins TRBV7-9 to TRBJ1-2; D may be TRBD1 (5 bases). Per the germline V gene, CDR1 is SEHNR and CDR2 is FQNEAQ (reference sequence). This CDR3 contains 15 residues. V was shortened by 6 bases and J by 0 bases, with 14 bases between the two germline ends. CDR3 in DNA: TGTGCCAGCAGTAACACAGGAGATTCTAACTATGGCTACACCTTC. Protein sequence: CASSNTGDSNYGYTF.

The chain uses TRBV5-4 and TRBJ1-2; D perhaps matches TRBD1 (5 bases). Trimming took off 4 bases at V and 1 base at J, with 11 bases between the two ends. The germline gives CDR1 SGHNT, CDR2 YYREEE (reference sequence). The length of the CDR3 is 14 residues. The CDR3 bases are TGTGCCAGCAGCAGAGAACAGGTTAACTATGGCTACACCTTC. Translating it yields CASSREQVNYGYTF.

The chain has TRBV13 and TRBJ2-2, with TRBD2 identical over 12 bases. Germline-derived CDR1 and CDR2 are PRHDT and FYEKMQ (reference sequence). The CDR3 contains 15 residues. V lost 5 bases and J lost 7; bases outside the gene matches: 5. The CDR3 loop reads CASSRTSGAGGELFF. In nucleotides, the CDR3 is TGTGCCAGCAGCCGGACTAGCGGGGCAGGCGGGGAGCTGTTTTTT.

The chain uses TRBV7-2 and TRBJ1-1; the D gene is possibly TRBD1 (6 bases). V was trimmed by 5 bases and J by 3 bases, leaving 13 bases between them. This CDR3 spans 14 amino acids. From germline, CDR1 is SGHTA and CDR2 FQGNSA. CDR3 amino acids: CASSQNPGDTEAFF. CDR3 coding DNA: TGTGCCAGCAGCCAAAACCCAGGGGACACTGAAGCTTTCTTT.

The V call is TRBV24-1, the J call TRBJ1-2, with no clear D. Trimming removed 6 bases from V and 8 bases from J, with 12 bases in between. CDR3 length equals 12 residues. The germline gives CDR1 KGHDR, CDR2 SFDVKD. CDR3 region: CATSKEGGGYTF. The CDR3 coding sequence is TGTGCCACCAGTAAGGAGGGAGGAGGCTACACCTTC.

The sample holds a few counts of this clone. J is TRBJ1-2 and V is TRBV2, with TRBD1 as a possible D gene (5 bases). Germline V CDR1 and CDR2: SNHLY, FYNNEI. The length of the CDR3 is 14 residues. V shed 3 bases and J shed 6 bases, with 14 bases lying between them. The chain's CDR3 is CASSDLGARDGYTF. The CDR3 nucleotides read TGTGCCAGCAGTGACTTAGGGGCACGGGATGGCTACACCTTC. Together with reference TRBV2 and TRBJ1-2, the CDR3 gives the full variable domain: EPEVTQTPSHQVTQMGQEVILRCVPISNHLYFYWYRQILGQKVEFLVSFYNNEISEKSEIFDDQFSVERPDGSNFTLKIRSTKLEDSAMYFCASSDLGARDGYTFGSGTRLTVV.

This clone was seen ten or more times. V usage is TRBV7-2 and J usage is TRBJ2-1; no definite D call. V shed 5 bases and J shed 0 bases, with 11 bases lying between them. The CDR3 has 15 amino acids. In germline, CDR1 is SGHTA, CDR2 FQGNSA. CDR3 amino acids: CASSPQSFSYNEQFF. CDR3 sequence (DNA): TGTGCCAGCAGCCCCCAGTCCTTCTCCTACAATGAGCAGTTCTTC.

This sequence joins TRBV30 and TRBJ1-5; D not resolved. This CDR3 is built from 13 residues. CDR1 is GTSNPN, CDR2 SVGIG, per germline (reference sequence). V shed 6 bases and J shed 2 bases, with 11 bases lying between them. CDR3 nucleotide sequence: TGTGCCTGCGCGGGGAAGGGCAATCAGCCCCAGCATTTT. Residues: CACAGKGNQPQHF.

In nucleotides, the CDR3 is TGCGCCAGCAGGGATGGGTCAGAGCATTTGAGGATGGATGAGCAGTTCTTC. This encodes CASRDGSEHLRMDEQFF. The chain employs TRBV23-1 and TRBJ2-1; D is unclear. TRBV23-1 is an open reading frame whose function is uncertain. This CDR3 is built from 17 residues. Trimming removed 6 bases at V and 8 bases at J, with 26 bases between.

The gene calls are TRBV19 and TRBJ2-3; 10 bases map to TRBD2. Looked up from germline, CDR1 is LNHDA and CDR2 is SQIVND (reference sequence). V was pared by 6 bases and J by 3 bases, with 9 bases of the junction left unmatched. This CDR3 is built from 16 residues. CDR3 coding DNA: TGTGCCAGTAGGTTAACTAGCGGGGATTTTACAGATACGCAGTATTTT. Residues: CASRLTSGDFTDTQYF.

V and J are TRBV5-5 and TRBJ2-2; 10 positions agree with TRBD2. The ends lost 3 bases at V and 4 bases at J; junction bases unmatched: 15. CDR1 and CDR2 (germline): SGHKS, YYEKEE (reference sequence). The length of the CDR3 is 19 residues. In nucleotides, the CDR3 is TGTGCCAGCAGCTCCCAAGCGGGGGGGTTTTTGTATTCCACCGGGGAGCTGTTTTTT. It is translated as CASSSQAGGFLYSTGELFF. Complete variable domain (other parts from reference TRBV5-5 and TRBJ2-2): DAGVTQSPTHLIKTRGQQVTLRCSPISGHKSVSWYQQVLGQGPQFIFQYYEKEERGRGNFPDRFSARQFPNYSSELNVNALLLGDSALYLCASSSQAGGFLYSTGELFFGEGSRLTVL.

This clone has only one observation. This chain uses TRBV7-2 with TRBJ2-1, with a weak D call TRBD2 (6 bases). In germline, CDR1 is SGHTA, CDR2 FQGNSA. V was cut by 3 bases and J by 5 bases, with 14 bases left in between. There are 15 residues in the CDR3. In DNA, the CDR3 is TGTGCCAGCAGCTTCACCTTCGGGAGCCACAATGAGCAGTTCTTC. Its protein product is CASSFTFGSHNEQFF.

V and J are TRBV5-1 and TRBJ1-6, with 7 bases identical to TRBD1. Germline assignment: CDR1 SGHRS and CDR2 YFSETQ. V was clipped by 0 bases and J by 7 bases; unmatched bases: 4. CDR3 length equals 15 residues. CDR3 in DNA: TGCGCCAGCAGCTTGGCGGGACAGACGAATTCACCCCTCCACTTT. Amino acid sequence: CASSLAGQTNSPLHF.

This clone was found once. This chain uses TRBV4-2 with TRBJ1-6; TRBD1 is a possible D gene (6 bases). Germline V gives CDR1 LGHNA, CDR2 YNFKEQ. The CDR3 has 15 residues. V gave up 4 bases and J gave up 9 bases, with 16 bases separating them. The CDR3 bases are TGTGCCAGCAGCCCCTCAGGGGCAGAAGGTTCACCCCTCCACTTT. Translated: CASSPSGAEGSPLHF.

This chain joins TRBV7-6 and TRBJ2-7, with TRBD1 matching over 11 bases. The CDR3 is 15 amino acids. V trimming: 5 bases; J trimming: 6 bases; junction bases outside the gene matches: 9. Per the germline V gene, CDR1 is SGHVS and CDR2 is FNYEAQ. The CDR3: CASSLDRDRGFEQYF. CDR3 nucleotides: TGTGCCAGCAGCCTTGACCGGGACAGGGGGTTCGAGCAGTACTTC.

The chain recombines TRBV10-3 with TRBJ1-2, with 11 bases lining up with TRBD1. The J segment lost 6 bases and the V segment lost 2 bases, leaving 5 bases of the junction unmatched. This CDR3 spans 15 amino acids. CDR1 ENHRY and CDR2 SYGVKD come from the germline V gene. The CDR3, as DNA: TGTGCCATCAGTGAGGGACAGGGGGCACGGAATGGCTACACCTTC. This translates into CAISEGQGARNGYTF.

The chain couples TRBV6-5 to TRBJ2-5, with D perhaps matching TRBD1 (6 bases). The germline CDR1 and CDR2 sequences are MNHEY and SVGAGI. V was clipped by 4 bases and J by 5 bases, with 14 bases between them. This CDR3 contains 14 residues. The CDR3 DNA reads TGTGCCAGCAGTTTGGGGGCAGCGCAGGAGACCCAGTACTTC. Residues: CASSLGAAQETQYF.

The rearrangement links TRBV6-1 to TRBJ1-2; 9 bases match TRBD1. The length of the CDR3 is 14 residues. V lost 1 base and J lost 5; bases outside the gene matches: 2. The V gene's germline CDR1 is MNHNS and CDR2 SASEGT. This CDR3 is CASSEGDRDYGYTF. The CDR3, as DNA: TGTGCCAGCAGTGAAGGGGACAGGGATTATGGCTACACCTTC.

The genes are TRBV27 and TRBJ2-5; D remains unclear. Germline CDR1 is MNHEY and CDR2 is SMNVEV (reference sequence). The CDR3 extends over 11 amino acids. Trimming cost V 7 bases and J 0 bases, with 3 bases left between them. CDR3 in amino acids: CASTYQETQYF. As DNA, the CDR3 is TGTGCCAGCACGTACCAAGAGACCCAGTACTTC.

The CDR3 sequence: CASSLSGGLNQPQHF. For the CDR3, the DNA is TGCGCCAGCAGCTTGTCAGGGGGCCTAAATCAGCCCCAGCATTTT. The J gene is TRBJ1-5, the V gene TRBV5-1; 8 bases fit TRBD1. V was pared by 1 base and J by 4 bases, with 4 bases of the junction left unmatched. This CDR3 contains 15 residues. Germline V gene sequence: CDR1 SGHRS, CDR2 YFSETQ. The full variable domain, with the rest looked up from reference TRBV5-1 and TRBJ1-5, is KAGVTQTPRYLIKTRGQQVTLSCSPISGHRSVSWYQQTPGQGLQFLFEYFSETQRNKGNFPGRFSGRQFSNSRSEMNVSTLELGDSALYLCASSLSGGLNQPQHFGDGTRLSIL.

The chain couples TRBV15 to TRBJ2-3; D is perhaps TRBD1 (5 bases). The germline V and J ends were trimmed by 1 base and 5 bases, with 13 bases remaining between them. The CDR3 is 15 amino acids. Germline V lookup: CDR1 LNHNV, CDR2 YYDKDF (reference sequence). The chain's CDR3 is CATSRVKGMGDTQYF. In nucleotides, the CDR3 is TGTGCCACCAGCAGAGTAAAGGGGATGGGAGATACGCAGTATTTT.

This chain links TRBV3-1 (or the pseudogene TRBV3-2) with TRBJ2-5; D may be TRBD2 (6 bases). The V gene's germline CDR1 is LGHDT and CDR2 YNNKEL (reference sequence). V lost 1 base to trimming and J lost 5 bases, with 11 bases between them. CDR3 length: 14 residues. In DNA form, the CDR3 reads TGTGCCAGCAGCCAAGTCTTGGGAGGTGAGACCCAGTACTTC. As protein: CASSQVLGGETQYF.

This rearrangement joins TRBV5-6 to TRBJ2-3, with 11 bases that match TRBD2. The trim removed 2 bases at V and 0 bases at J, leaving 11 bases unmatched. The CDR3 covers 19 residues. Looked up from germline, CDR1 is SGHDT and CDR2 is YYEEEE. Written as DNA, the CDR3 is TGTGCCAGCAGCTTACTAGCGGGGGCCACTCGTTATAGCACAGATACGCAGTATTTT. As protein: CASSLLAGATRYSTDTQYF.

The chain recombines TRBV28 with TRBJ2-4, with D hard to call. Per the germline V gene, CDR1 is MDHEN and CDR2 is SYDVKM. CDR3 size: 14 residues. Trimming left V 3 bases short and J 6 bases short, with 12 bases between. The chain's CDR3 is CASSFRSGGNIQYF. The CDR3 nucleotides are TGTGCCAGCAGTTTTAGATCCGGCGGAAACATTCAGTACTTC.

The chain links TRBV12-3 or TRBV12-4 to TRBJ1-1; a weak D match, TRBD1 (6 bases). This CDR3 is 12 amino acids long. V was cut by 0 bases and J by 7 bases, with 6 bases left in between. The CDR3 sequence: CASSLAGGEAFF. The CDR3 nucleotides are TGTGCCAGCAGTTTAGCAGGGGGTGAAGCTTTCTTT.

The chain carries TRBV9 and TRBJ1-6; D call uncertain. Germline CDR1 is SGDLS and CDR2 is YYNGEE. V lost 0 bases to trimming and J lost 5 bases, with 12 bases between them. The length of the CDR3 is 16 residues. The CDR3: CASSVAPGGDNSPLHF. Here the CDR3 DNA reads TGTGCCAGCAGCGTAGCTCCGGGAGGAGATAATTCACCCCTCCACTTT.